This T cell receptor (beta chain) was recorded in a study of early T cells in non-severe SARS-CoV-2 infection. Study information: Sequencing of unsorted whole blood was done on bulk RNA, leaving chains unpaired.

Ten or more counts support this clonotype. What it binds is unknown. Findings of the study overall: Anti-spike CD8 responses were favored in VDJdb matching, and private and CD4 specificities were missed.

V lost 4 bases, J lost 3 bases, and 13 bases lay in between. CDR1 and CDR2 from the germline V gene are LGHDT and YNNKEL (reference sequence). CDR3 length: 14 residues. Individual cDNA molecules were tagged with unique molecular identifiers, the study reported. TCRdb itself ran the 5' RACE reads through MiXCR, one entry per CDR3 protein. The table records about 70,000 distinct CDR3 sequences, around 11% of them present only once. The TCR sequence derives from an adult who was a healthcare worker with PCR-confirmed SARS-CoV-2 infection or an uninfected control (not recorded which). The sequencing sample was made of whole blood. The chain links TRBV3-1 to TRBJ2-7; D remains ambiguous. The CDR3: CASSPRRMLYEQYF. The CDR3 nucleotides are TGTGCCAGCAGCCCCCGACGGATGCTCTACGAGCAGTACTTC.